The 28 T cell receptor beta chains reported below all come from one sample, sequenced in a study of beta chain features in type 1 diabetes. Expressed TCRB transcripts were sequenced because the isolated RNA had all been reverse transcribed beforehand. Repertoires were generated with immunoSEQ multiplex PCR, while TCRdb's copy carries only in-frame clones and drops some. The repertoire holds 120,000 to 150,000 clones, with about 10% as singletons. The sample comprised naive CD4+ T cells from blood. The receptors were sampled from a man younger than 35 in good health.

CDR3 residues: CASRGSTSRAYYEQYF. The CDR3 coding sequence is TGTGCCAGCAGGGGAAGTACTAGCCGAGCCTACTACGAGCAGTACTTC. The chain couples TRBV6-6 to TRBJ2-7, with a tentative D call TRBD2 (6 bases). The CDR3 consists of 16 residues. The V end was cut by 6 bases, the J end by 3 bases, with 21 bases between. Germline assignment: CDR1 MNHNY and CDR2 SVGAGI (reference sequence).

The chain is built from TRBV7-3 and TRBJ2-3; 7 nucleotides line up with TRBD1. With V trimmed by 5 bases and J by 2 bases, 4 bases remained unmatched. CDR3 length equals 14 residues. In germline, CDR1 is SGHTA, CDR2 FQGTGA. The chain's CDR3 is CASSLGQITDTQYF. The CDR3 coding sequence is TGTGCCAGCAGCCTGGGACAGATCACAGATACGCAGTATTTT. The whole variable domain, remainder taken from reference TRBV7-3 and TRBJ2-3, is GAGVSQTPSNKVTEKGKYVELRCDPISGHTALYWYRQSLGQGPEFLIYFQGTGAADDSGLPNDRFFAVRPEGSVSTLKIQRTERGDSAVYLCASSLGQITDTQYFGPGTRLTVL.

The CDR3 DNA reads TGCGCCAGCAGCACTGAACGTTTCGGTGGGGCCAACGTCCTGACTTTC. Its translation: CASSTERFGGANVLTF. The rearrangement uses TRBV4-3 and TRBJ2-6; D remains unclear. This CDR3 contains 16 residues. CDR1 LGHNA and CDR2 YSLEER come from the germline V gene. V lost 5 bases and J lost 3, with 14 bases in between.

This chain links TRBV30 with TRBJ1-1; 8 nucleotides match TRBD1. The junction had 6 bases not matched to a gene; V was cut back by 3 bases and J by 3 bases. CDR1 is GTSNPN, CDR2 SVGIG, per germline (reference sequence). This CDR3 region has 14 residues. The CDR3 nucleotides are TGTGCCTGGAGCGGAGACAGGGGCGACACTGAAGCTTTCTTT. Translating gives CAWSGDRGDTEAFF.

This clone came up a few times. The chain couples TRBV6-1 to TRBJ2-7; no firm D call. CDR1 is MNHNS and CDR2 is SASEGT in the germline V gene. CDR3 length: 13 amino acids. V lost 3 bases and J lost 2, with 8 bases in between. CDR3 in DNA: TGTGCCAGCAGTGAGAGGTCCCCCTACGAGCAGTACTTC. It translates to CASSERSPYEQYF.

The chain links TRBV5-4 to TRBJ2-7; 11 positions match TRBD1. The ends lost 1 base at V and 7 bases at J; junction bases unmatched: 7. CDR1 is SGHNT and CDR2 is YYREEE in the germline V gene (reference sequence). This CDR3 contains 15 residues. The DNA for the CDR3 is TGTGCCAGCAGCTTGAGGGACAGGGGGTTTGGTGAGCAGTACTTC. Encoded protein: CASSLRDRGFGEQYF.

This clone appeared a few times. The chain uses TRBV7-2 and TRBJ2-7; 9 nucleotides agree with TRBD1. The junction had 7 bases not matched to a gene; V was cut back by 4 bases and J by 6 bases. The CDR3 covers 14 residues. CDR1 is SGHTA, CDR2 FQGNSA, per germline. The CDR3 here is CASSSQQGQGEQYF. CDR3 DNA: TGTGCCAGCAGCTCCCAACAGGGACAGGGCGAGCAGTACTTC.

The chain is built from TRBV5-4 and TRBJ2-1, with 10 bases aligning to TRBD2. The length of the CDR3 is 16 residues. In germline, CDR1 is SGHNT, CDR2 YYREEE (reference sequence). V lost 2 bases to trimming and J lost 4 bases; unmatched junction nucleotides: 6. CDR3 sequence reads: CASSFTSGEPYNEQFF. CDR3 nucleotide sequence: TGTGCCAGCAGCTTTACTAGCGGGGAACCTTACAATGAGCAGTTCTTC.

This clone was found many times. The CDR3 loop is CASSRDREPQYF. For the CDR3, the DNA is TGTGCCAGCAGCAGGGACAGAGAACCCCAGTACTTC. The chain links TRBV6-6 to TRBJ2-5; 7 bases map to TRBD1. From germline, CDR1 is MNHNY and CDR2 SVGAGI (reference sequence). The CDR3 covers 12 residues. The ends lost 6 bases at V and 9 bases at J; junction bases unmatched: 7.

This clone was counted only a few times. The chain carries TRBV19 and TRBJ2-3; D gene ambiguous. Trimming left V 3 bases short and J 6 bases short, with 7 bases between. This CDR3 region has 12 residues. CDR1 and CDR2 (germline): LNHDA, SQIVND (reference sequence). CDR3 DNA: TGTGCCAGTAGTATGATAGAGGATACGCAGTATTTT. Translated: CASSMIEDTQYF.

In this sample, this clone turned up a few times. V usage is TRBV7-7 and J usage is TRBJ2-5; 8 bases fit TRBD2. Germline lookup yields CDR1 SSHAT and CDR2 FNYEAQ (reference sequence). V shed 5 bases, J shed 5 bases, and the junction held 7 bases outside the gene matches. The CDR3 is made up of 14 amino acids. The CDR3: CASSPGSGGETQYF. The DNA of the CDR3 is TGTGCCAGCAGCCCAGGTTCGGGGGGGGAGACCCAGTACTTC.

The chain joins TRBV12-2 to TRBJ2-1; the table's D call, TRBD1, was not checked against the DNA. TRBV12-2 is a known pseudogene. The CDR3 covers 16 residues. CDR3 sequence reads: CASRPDTRANYNEQFF. The CDR3 DNA sequence: TGTGCAAGTCGCCCTGACACCAGGGCAAACTACAATGAGCAGTTCTTC.

At least ten counts were recorded for this clone. The chain recombines TRBV4-3 with TRBJ2-5; 7 positions agree with TRBD1. This CDR3 spans 15 amino acids. Germline V lookup: CDR1 LGHNA, CDR2 YSLEER. The V segment lost 0 bases and the J segment 6 bases; nucleotides outside the gene matches: 7. For the CDR3, the DNA is TGCGCCAGCAGCCAAGAAACAGGGGTCGGACAGACCCAGTACTTC. This encodes CASSQETGVGQTQYF.

The chain links TRBV7-2 to TRBJ2-1, with 8 bases lining up with TRBD1. After removal of 7 bases from V and 6 bases from J, the junction contained 14 bases not matched to a gene. The CDR3 is 16 residues long. The germline V gene encodes CDR1 SGHTA and CDR2 FQGNSA. DNA for the CDR3: TGTGCCAGCAACCAACGGACAGGGAGAAATGTCAATGAGCAGTTCTTC. This sequence encodes CASNQRTGRNVNEQFF.

V is TRBV7-9 and J is TRBJ2-7; 8 bases fit TRBD1. The V and J ends lost 7 bases and 2 bases, in that order; junction bases with no gene match: 4. The CDR3 is 13 amino acids. CDR1 SEHNR and CDR2 FQNEAQ come from the germline V gene (reference sequence). Written as DNA, the CDR3 is TGTGCCAGCAACCCGGGACAGGCCTACGAGCAGTACTTC. Translating it yields CASNPGQAYEQYF.

This clone has just a few counts. V and J are TRBV7-2 and TRBJ1-2; D is possibly TRBD1 (6 bases). Germline V lookup: CDR1 SGHTA, CDR2 FQGNSA. Trimming shortened V by 1 base and J by 5 bases, and 14 bases separated the two germline ends. There are 15 residues in the CDR3. The CDR3 DNA sequence: TGTGCCAGCAGCTTAGATCAGGGGACGCGGTATGGCTACACCTTC. Protein product: CASSLDQGTRYGYTF.

This clone was seen more than once but under ten times. The J gene is TRBJ2-7, the V gene TRBV18; maybe TRBD1 (5 bases). The CDR3 is made up of 13 amino acids. Germline V CDR1 and CDR2: KGHSH, LQKENI. V lost 3 bases and J lost 1, with 7 bases in between. This CDR3 is CASSPRDSYEQYF. CDR3 bases: TGTGCCAGCTCACCCAGGGATTCCTACGAGCAGTACTTC.

V is TRBV9 and J is TRBJ2-1; perhaps TRBD2 as D (7 bases). V lost 0 bases to trimming and J lost 2 bases, with 12 bases between them. The CDR3 consists of 16 residues. Germline loops: CDR1 SGDLS, CDR2 YYNGEE. As DNA, the CDR3 is TGTGCCAGCAGCGTAGGGGGGGGCGCCGCCTACAATGAGCAGTTCTTC. It is translated as CASSVGGGAAYNEQFF.

The chain joins TRBV5-1 to TRBJ2-7; D remains unclear. The ends were cut back, 0 bases at V and 1 base at J, with 17 bases in the middle. CDR1 and CDR2 from the germline V gene are SGHRS and YFSETQ. The CDR3 runs 17 residues. The CDR3 DNA reads TGCGCCAGCAGCTTGGCTGCTGGGCAAGGCTCTTCCTACGAGCAGTACTTC. Translating gives CASSLAAGQGSSYEQYF.

The genes are TRBV6-4 and TRBJ1-6, with D perhaps matching TRBD1 (6 bases). The CDR3 totals 14 residues. Germline assignment: CDR1 MRHNA and CDR2 SNTAGT. V lost 5 bases, J lost 4 bases, and 9 bases lay in between. CDR3 protein: CASSSGQYNSPLHF. CDR3 coding DNA: TGTGCCAGCAGTTCGGGACAATATAATTCACCCCTCCACTTT.

The chain is built from TRBV9 and TRBJ2-5, with 8 bases fitting TRBD2. Germline CDR1 SGDLS, CDR2 YYNGEE. The CDR3 is 15 amino acids. With V trimmed by 0 bases and J by 6 bases, 7 bases remained unmatched. CDR3 amino acids: CASSVGLGGAKTQYF. The CDR3 DNA sequence: TGTGCCAGCAGCGTAGGTCTCGGGGGGGCTAAGACCCAGTACTTC.

In this sample, this clone turned up a few times. J is TRBJ1-6 and V is TRBV6-5; TRBD1 agrees at 7 bases. Looked up from germline, CDR1 is MNHEY and CDR2 is SVGAGI. The ends lost 2 bases at V and 10 bases at J; junction bases unmatched: 5. CDR3 length: 14 residues. This chain's CDR3 is CASSYGQVGSPLHF. DNA of the CDR3: TGTGCCAGCAGTTACGGACAGGTCGGGTCACCCCTCCACTTT.

The chain carries TRBV5-1 and TRBJ2-7; 13 bases match TRBD2. The CDR3 is made up of 16 amino acids. V shed 2 bases, J shed 0 bases, and the junction held 2 bases outside the gene matches. Germline values: CDR1 SGHRS, CDR2 YFSETQ. The CDR3 nucleotides read TGCGCCAGCAGCTTACTAGCGGGGGGGACCTCCTACGAGCAGTACTTC. Translating it yields CASSLLAGGTSYEQYF. The full variable domain, with the rest looked up from reference TRBV5-1 and TRBJ2-7, is KAGVTQTPRYLIKTRGQQVTLSCSPISGHRSVSWYQQTPGQGLQFLFEYFSETQRNKGNFPGRFSGRQFSNSRSEMNVSTLELGDSALYLCASSLLAGGTSYEQYFGPGTRLTVT.

This clone was counted at least ten times. The chain carries TRBV28 and TRBJ2-2; D is perhaps TRBD2 (6 bases). Deletions cut 6 bases from V and 4 bases from J, with 15 bases between. This CDR3 contains 15 residues. Germline V CDR1 and CDR2: MDHEN, SYDVKM. CDR3 DNA: TGTGCCAGCAGCCACGCTAGCGCCGGCACCGGGGAGCTGTTTTTT. Protein product: CASSHASAGTGELFF.

This clone was picked up a small number of times. J is TRBJ2-7 and V is TRBV18; no clear D gene. V shed 3 bases and J shed 0 bases, with 15 bases lying between them. The CDR3 spans 16 residues. Germline V gene lookup returns CDR1 KGHSH and CDR2 LQKENI. CDR3 DNA: TGTGCCAGCTCACCCCTCCGGAGCACGGACTCCTACGAGCAGTACTTC. This encodes CASSPLRSTDSYEQYF. The entire variable domain, with the rest obtained from reference TRBV18 and TRBJ2-7, is as follows: NAGVMQNPRHLVRRRGQEARLRCSPMKGHSHVYWYRQLPEEGLKFMVYLQKENIIDESGMPKERFSAEFPKEGPSILRIQQVVRGDSAAYFCASSPLRSTDSYEQYFGPGTRLTVT.

This clone was detected only a few times. This chain joins TRBV30 and TRBJ1-1, with D perhaps matching TRBD1 (6 bases). Germline lookup yields CDR1 GTSNPN and CDR2 SVGIG (reference sequence). The length of the CDR3 is 13 residues. The V end was cut by 5 bases, the J end by 4 bases, with 14 bases between. The CDR3 DNA sequence: TGTGCCTGGTCCCCAGGGGCGGTCACTGAAGCTTTCTTT. Its protein is CAWSPGAVTEAFF.

This clone was observed a few times. The chain recombines TRBV7-2 with TRBJ2-3; D unresolved. The V gene lost 1 base and the J gene lost 1 base, with 15 bases spanning the gap. The CDR3 extends over 17 amino acids. Germline assignment: CDR1 SGHTA and CDR2 FQGNSA. The CDR3 loop is CASSLVTGDQGTDTQYF. CDR3 bases: TGTGCCAGCAGCTTAGTGACTGGTGACCAAGGCACAGATACGCAGTATTTT.

A remark on this clone: The final CDR3 position lacks the conserved phenylalanine or tryptophan, pointing to a likely read error. It is unclear where the CDR3 begins or ends on the DNA, so no DNA is shown, and the CDR3 is as TCRdb lists it. J is TRBJ1-1 and V is TRBV6-5; TRBD1 is the table's D call and was not checked against the DNA. From its first to its last residue, the CDR3 has 10 amino acids. Germline assignment: CDR1 MNHEY and CDR2 SVGAGI. This CDR3 is CASILEDRGS.